A selection of T cell receptor beta chains follows, all from one sample in a study of breast tumors, draining lymph nodes, adjacent tissues. One entry per CDR3 protein results from TCRdb running MiXCR on the multiplex PCR reads. The profile covers 85,000 to 130,000 distinct CDR3 sequences, with 21% appearing a single time and around 1.2% taken by the ten largest. The sequencing sample was made of axillary lymph node tissue. These receptors all stem from a female donor with breast cancer. Some clones in this sample may be carry-over from other donors' samples. The CDR3 runs from the conserved cysteine through the conserved F or W. The D gene is left open where the match is weak. Size is stated for part of the rows, as once, few or many counts, or as a class when the clone is expanded.

TRBJ2-7 NA TRBV18 NA CASSPRVTSSYEQYF TGTGCCAGCTCACCACGAGTGACCAGCTCCTACGAGCAGTACTTC
TRBJ1-6 NA TRBV2 TRBD1 CASSLDRVVSPLHF TGTGCCAGCAGCCTCGACAGGGTTGTTTCACCCCTCCACTTT
TRBJ2-3 NA TRBV30 TRBD2 CAWSTGGASDTQYF TGTGCCTGGAGTACCGGGGGGGCATCAGATACGCAGTATTTT
TRBJ1-6 many TRBV27 NA CASSIQGRANSPLHF TGTGCCAGCAGTATACAAGGGCGGGCTAATTCACCCCTCCACTTT
TRBJ1-3 NA TRBV7-9 NA CASSSDRTIYF TGTGCCAGCAGCTCTGATAGAACCATATATTTT
TRBJ1-1 NA TRBV11-1 TRBD1 CASSLEGQGANTEAFF TGTGCCAGCAGCTTAGAGGGACAGGGGGCGAACACTGAAGCTTTCTTT
TRBJ2-1 many TRBV7-3 NA CASSLEGRGEQFF TGTGCCAGCAGCTTAGAAGGGAGAGGCGAGCAGTTCTTC
TRBJ1-6 many TRBV6-1 NA CATRTDYNSPLHF TGTGCCACCCGGACAGACTATAATTCACCCCTCCACTTT
TRBJ2-3 many TRBV7-9 NA CASSFDSILDTQYF TGTGCCAGCAGCTTCGACAGCATCCTCGATACGCAGTATTTT
TRBJ1-2 many TRBV5-1 TRBD1 CASSLTGGEMDGYTF TGCGCCAGCAGCTTGACAGGGGGCGAAATGGATGGCTACACCTTC
TRBJ2-2 many TRBV20-1 NA CSATRANTGELFF TGCAGTGCTACCAGGGCGAACACCGGGGAGCTGTTTTTT
TRBJ2-3 many TRBV10-3 TRBD2 CAISERLAGVGTDTQYF TGTGCCATCAGTGAGAGACTAGCGGGAGTTGGGACAGATACGCAGTATTTT
TRBJ2-5 many TRBV7-9 NA CASSSPGTLETQYF TGTGCCAGCAGCTCACCGGGAACTCTGGAGACCCAGTACTTC
TRBJ2-2 many TRBV2 NA CASSQDKASAGELFF TGTGCCAGCAGCCAGGACAAGGCATCTGCCGGGGAGCTGTTTTTT
TRBJ1-2 many TRBV14 NA CASSQSVSGYTF TGTGCCAGCAGCCAGTCTGTTTCGGGCTACACCTTC
TRBJ2-1 many TRBV7-9 TRBD1 CASSRTTDRLNEQFF TGTGCCAGCAGCCGTACCACGGACAGGCTGAATGAGCAGTTCTTC
TRBJ2-5 few TRBV28 NA CASSSLGQTVQETQYF TGTGCCAGCAGTTCCCTGGGGCAAACGGTACAAGAGACCCAGTACTTC
TRBJ2-1 NA TRBV27 NA CASSYVGLGEQFF TGTGCCAGCAGTTATGTGGGTCTAGGCGAGCAGTTCTTC
TRBJ2-3 many TRBV2 NA CASSEVATTWGDTQYF TGTGCCAGCAGTGAGGTAGCGACGACTTGGGGAGATACGCAGTATTTT
TRBJ1-5 many TRBV6-6 NA CASQGSNQPQHF TGTGCCAGCCAGGGCAGCAATCAGCCCCAGCATTTT
TRBJ1-3 NA TRBV28 TRBD1 CASNSLDRVRNTVYF TGTGCCAGCAATTCCCTCGACAGGGTGAGAAACACCGTATATTTT
TRBJ2-2 NA TRBV28 NA CASRGLHVDTGELFF TGTGCCAGCAGGGGTCTGCATGTGGACACCGGGGAGCTGTTTTTT
TRBJ1-3 NA TRBV3-1 NA CASSFLGGISGNTIYF TGTGCCAGCAGCTTCCTGGGCGGAATCTCTGGAAACACCATATATTTT
TRBJ2-1 many TRBV20-1 TRBD2 CSAIRAGGTGQFF TGCAGTGCTATTAGGGCGGGAGGTACGGGGCAGTTCTTC
TRBJ1-5 many TRBV7-9 NA CASSLGSVGGLQPQHF TGTGCCAGCAGCTTAGGTTCAGTCGGAGGGTTGCAGCCCCAGCATTTT
TRBJ1-2 many TRBV11-2 NA CASSLNQGGGGYTF TGTGCCAGCAGCTTAAACCAGGGAGGGGGTGGCTACACCTTC
TRBJ1-2 many TRBV2 NA CASSPPGTAYGYTF TGTGCCAGCAGTCCCCCCGGGACGGCCTATGGCTACACCTTC
TRBJ2-7 many TRBV12-3/TRBV12-4 TRBD1 CASSPRTGRSYEQYF TGTGCCAGCAGTCCGCGGACAGGGCGGTCGTACGAGCAGTACTTC
TRBJ2-7 many TRBV7-2 NA CASRDGSSYEQYF TGTGCCAGCAGGGACGGAAGCTCCTACGAGCAGTACTTC
TRBJ1-4 many TRBV20-1 NA CSANDLELGNEKLFF TGCAGTGCTAATGATCTGGAGTTGGGTAATGAAAAACTGTTTTTT
TRBJ1-4 many TRBV7-8 NA CASSPGGRANEKLSF TGTGCCAGCAGCCCGGGGGGAAGGGCTAATGAAAAACTGTCTTTT
TRBJ1-2 many TRBV14 TRBD1 CASSQDRLRGLGYTF TGTGCCAGCAGCCAAGATCGGCTCAGGGGGCTTGGCTACACCTTC
TRBJ2-7 many TRBV6-6 TRBD2 CASSGGTSYEQYF TGTGCCAGCAGCGGAGGGACTAGCTACGAGCAGTACTTC
TRBJ2-2 NA TRBV7-3 TRBD2 CASSKSGGATGELFF TGTGCCAGCAGCAAAAGCGGGGGAGCGACCGGGGAGCTGTTTTTT
TRBJ2-1 many TRBV12-3/TRBV12-4 NA CASSLGRDTNEQFF TGTGCCAGCAGTTTAGGCCGGGACACCAATGAGCAGTTCTTC
TRBJ2-1 many TRBV29-1 NA CSVRLGNEQFF TGCAGCGTGAGATTGGGTAATGAGCAGTTCTTC
TRBJ2-6 few TRBV2 NA CAAAPDSGANVLTF TGTGCTGCAGCACCCGACTCTGGGGCCAACGTCCTGACTTTC
TRBJ2-5 NA TRBV5-1 TRBD2 CANSLLLEREAKMGQETQYF TGCGCCAACAGCTTACTTCTTGAGCGGGAGGCAAAAATGGGCCAAGAGACCCAGTACTTC